Reported below is one T cell receptor (beta chain). The data belong to a study of blood T cell repertoires in COVID-19. Study in general: COVID-19 samples from acute and convalescent phases originated in the United States, Italy and Spain. PBMCs, B-cell-depleted T cells, or T cells were the source of the cDNA or gDNA that made up the material.

Germline CDR1 and CDR2: LNHNV and YYDKDF (reference sequence). Trimming pared 2 bases from V and 2 bases from J, leaving 7 bases between. The CDR3 has 14 residues. Authors' data handling: Nucleated cell counts were estimated from reference gene primer amplification. Libraries were prepared by immunoSEQ multiplex PCR; TCRdb keeps only in-frame clonotypes and omits some of them. The V and J calls and clone size were taken over from that table, and D and trimming were inferred from the DNA. The profile shows approximately 120,000 clones, roughly 82% of them singletons. This clonotype was obtained from an elderly woman with active or convalescent COVID-19. Sequencing was done on a sample of peripheral blood. The chain recombines TRBV15 with TRBJ1-5; D remains ambiguous. CDR3 DNA: TGTGCCACCAGCAGAACGGAGGGCAATCAGCCCCAGCATTTT. Translating it yields CATSRTEGNQPQHF.